The source of this T cell receptor beta chain is a study of blood T cell repertoires in COVID-19. The wider study: The United States, Italy and Spain were the sources of the acute and convalescent COVID-19 samples. T cells, B-cell-depleted T cells, or PBMCs provided the cDNA or gDNA that served as material.

The length of the CDR3 is 12 residues. Germline lookup yields CDR1 MNHEY and CDR2 SVGEGT. V shed 3 bases and J shed 9 bases, with 9 bases lying between them. Categorization into cohorts depended on clinical history that participants reported. Two negative PCRs, clearance, or symptom resolution had been documented for recovered Cohort 3 donors. The sample holds one count of this clone. Assay: immunoSEQ multiplex PCR; the TCRdb copy retains only in-frame clones and omits some. Among some 300,000 clones listed, about 89% were seen once. Specimen: PBMCs or T cells enriched from blood (not recorded which). This receptor was identified in a woman aged 40 to 50 who had recovered from COVID-19. The J gene is TRBJ2-1, the V gene TRBV6-2 or TRBV6-3; D possibly corresponds to TRBD2 (5 bases). CDR3 bases: TGTGCCAGCAGTTATCAAGGAGGTGAGCAGTTCTTC. This codes for CASSYQGGEQFF.